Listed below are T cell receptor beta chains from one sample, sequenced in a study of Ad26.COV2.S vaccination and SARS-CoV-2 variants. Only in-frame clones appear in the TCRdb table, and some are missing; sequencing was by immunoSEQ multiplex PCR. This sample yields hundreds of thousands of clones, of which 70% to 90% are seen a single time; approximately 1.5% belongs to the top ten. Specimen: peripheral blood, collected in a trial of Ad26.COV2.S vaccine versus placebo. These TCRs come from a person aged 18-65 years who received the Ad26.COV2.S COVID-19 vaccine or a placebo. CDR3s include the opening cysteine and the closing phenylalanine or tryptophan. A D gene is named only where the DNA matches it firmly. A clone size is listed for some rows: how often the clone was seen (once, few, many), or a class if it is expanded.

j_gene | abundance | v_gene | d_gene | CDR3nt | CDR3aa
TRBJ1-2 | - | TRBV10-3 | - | TGTGCCATCAGTGAGGGGGGCGGCTATGGCTACACCTTC | CAISEGGGYGYTF
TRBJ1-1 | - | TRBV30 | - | TGTGCCTGGAGTGAGGGAGGGGACACTGAAGCTTTCTTT | CAWSEGGDTEAFF
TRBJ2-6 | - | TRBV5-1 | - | TGCGCCAGCAGCTTGGGAGGGAACTCTGGGGCCAACGTCCTGACTTTC | CASSLGGNSGANVLTF
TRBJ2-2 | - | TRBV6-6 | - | TGTGCCAGCAGTTCCCTCCTAGACACCGGGGAGCTGTTTTTT | CASSSLLDTGELFF
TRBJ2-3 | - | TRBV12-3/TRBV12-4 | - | TGTGCCAGCAGGCCCCTGAGCACAGATACGCAGTATTTT | CASRPLSTDTQYF
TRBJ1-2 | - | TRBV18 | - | TGTGCCAGCTCACGCCTCGAGGGCTATGGCTACACCTTC | CASSRLEGYGYTF
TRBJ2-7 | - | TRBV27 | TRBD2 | TGTGCCAGCAGTCCCATTGTCGTAGCGGGGACCTACGAGCAGTACTTC | CASSPIVVAGTYEQYF
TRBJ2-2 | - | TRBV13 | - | TGTGCCAGCAGCTGGAGTGGGAGAATCTCCGGGGAGCTGTTTTTT | CASSWSGRISGELFF
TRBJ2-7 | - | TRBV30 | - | TGTGCCTGGAGTGTCTTGGCGGGTGCCACTGGGCAGTACTTC | CAWSVLAGATGQYF
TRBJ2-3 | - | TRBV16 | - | TGTGCCAGCAGCCGGACGGGGTCCACAGATACGCAGTATTTT | CASSRTGSTDTQYF
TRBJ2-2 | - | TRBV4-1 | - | TGCGCCAGCACCAGTCGGTTAGGGGAGCTGTTTTTT | CASTSRLGELFF
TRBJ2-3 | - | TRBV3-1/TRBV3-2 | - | TGTGCCAGCGGCCAAGATGAGGCCCAGACGGCAGATACGCAGTATTTT | CASGQDEAQTADTQYF
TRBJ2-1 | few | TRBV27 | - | TGTGCCAGCAGTTTCTTGACTAGTCGGTCGGCTAATGAGCAGTTCTTC | CASSFLTSRSANEQFF
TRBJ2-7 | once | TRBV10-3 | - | TGTGCCATCAGTGAGTCTTGGGCAGGGAGCTACGAGCAGTACTTC | CAISESWAGSYEQYF
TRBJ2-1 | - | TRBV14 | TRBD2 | TGTGCCAGCAGCCAAGGCGGCCTAGCGGGATATTTTGAGCAGTTCTTC | CASSQGGLAGYFEQFF
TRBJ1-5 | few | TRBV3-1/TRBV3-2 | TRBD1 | TGTGCCAGCAGCTATGGACAGGGGGCTCAGCCCCAGCATTTT | CASSYGQGAQPQHF
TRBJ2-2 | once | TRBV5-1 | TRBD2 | TGCGCCAGCAGCTCCACTGGACTAGGTGGCACCGGGGAGCTGTTTTTT | CASSSTGLGGTGELFF
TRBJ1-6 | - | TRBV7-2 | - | TGTGCCAGCAGCTTTTCACGGAGCTCCTATAATTCACCCCTCCACTTT | CASSFSRSSYNSPLHF
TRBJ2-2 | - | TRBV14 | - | TGTGCCAGCAGCCTTCGGACAGTAAACACCGGGGAGCTGTTTTTT | CASSLRTVNTGELFF
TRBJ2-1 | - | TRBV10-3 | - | TGTGCCATCAGTGACCAGGCCTCCAGCGTCTTC | CAISDQASSVF
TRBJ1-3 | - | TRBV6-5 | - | TGTGCCAGCAGAACCGAGAGAGGGGGAGGAAACACCATATATTTT | CASRTERGGGNTIYF
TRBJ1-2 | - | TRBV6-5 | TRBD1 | TGTGCCAGCACCCGGACAGGGAACTATGGCTACACCTTC | CASTRTGNYGYTF
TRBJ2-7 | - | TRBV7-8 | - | TGTGCCAGCAGCTTAGCGTTAGGGGTTGACGAGCAGTACTTC | CASSLALGVDEQYF
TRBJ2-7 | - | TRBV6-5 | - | TGTGCCAGCAACTTACAGGGTACTTACGAGCAGTACTTC | CASNLQGTYEQYF
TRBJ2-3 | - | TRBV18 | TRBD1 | TGTGCCAGCTCACCGGACAGGGGGCCTTTTAGCACAGATACGCAGTATTTT | CASSPDRGPFSTDTQYF
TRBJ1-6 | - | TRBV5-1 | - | TGCGCCAGCAGCTTGGCCGCAGGGAACAATTCACCCCTCCACTTT | CASSLAAGNNSPLHF
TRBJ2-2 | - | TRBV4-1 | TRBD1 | TGCGCCAGCAGCCAAGTAGTGACAGGGGGCTTCGTCGGCACCGGGGAGCTGTTTTTT | CASSQVVTGGFVGTGELFF
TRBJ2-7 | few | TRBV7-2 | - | TGTGCCAGCAGCTTAGTGGGACTTCATATTCCCGAGCAGTACTTC | CASSLVGLHIPEQYF
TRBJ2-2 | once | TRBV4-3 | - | TGCGCCAGCAGCCAAGTTGTAGGGGGGACCGGGGAGCTGTTTTTT | CASSQVVGGTGELFF
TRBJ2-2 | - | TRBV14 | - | TGTGCCAGCAGCCGTACGCCGGAGACGAACACCGGGGAGCTGTTTTTT | CASSRTPETNTGELFF
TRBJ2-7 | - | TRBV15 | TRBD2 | TGTGCCACCAGCAGGGGGTCGCGGGAGGGGTCCTACGAGCAGTACTTC | CATSRGSREGSYEQYF
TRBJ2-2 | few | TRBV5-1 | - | TGCGCCAGCAGCTGGGACGGTAACACCGGGGAGCTGTTTTTT | CASSWDGNTGELFF
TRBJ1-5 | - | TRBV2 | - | TGTGCCAGCAGTGATGCAGGGTCAGGGCAGCCCCAGCATTTT | CASSDAGSGQPQHF